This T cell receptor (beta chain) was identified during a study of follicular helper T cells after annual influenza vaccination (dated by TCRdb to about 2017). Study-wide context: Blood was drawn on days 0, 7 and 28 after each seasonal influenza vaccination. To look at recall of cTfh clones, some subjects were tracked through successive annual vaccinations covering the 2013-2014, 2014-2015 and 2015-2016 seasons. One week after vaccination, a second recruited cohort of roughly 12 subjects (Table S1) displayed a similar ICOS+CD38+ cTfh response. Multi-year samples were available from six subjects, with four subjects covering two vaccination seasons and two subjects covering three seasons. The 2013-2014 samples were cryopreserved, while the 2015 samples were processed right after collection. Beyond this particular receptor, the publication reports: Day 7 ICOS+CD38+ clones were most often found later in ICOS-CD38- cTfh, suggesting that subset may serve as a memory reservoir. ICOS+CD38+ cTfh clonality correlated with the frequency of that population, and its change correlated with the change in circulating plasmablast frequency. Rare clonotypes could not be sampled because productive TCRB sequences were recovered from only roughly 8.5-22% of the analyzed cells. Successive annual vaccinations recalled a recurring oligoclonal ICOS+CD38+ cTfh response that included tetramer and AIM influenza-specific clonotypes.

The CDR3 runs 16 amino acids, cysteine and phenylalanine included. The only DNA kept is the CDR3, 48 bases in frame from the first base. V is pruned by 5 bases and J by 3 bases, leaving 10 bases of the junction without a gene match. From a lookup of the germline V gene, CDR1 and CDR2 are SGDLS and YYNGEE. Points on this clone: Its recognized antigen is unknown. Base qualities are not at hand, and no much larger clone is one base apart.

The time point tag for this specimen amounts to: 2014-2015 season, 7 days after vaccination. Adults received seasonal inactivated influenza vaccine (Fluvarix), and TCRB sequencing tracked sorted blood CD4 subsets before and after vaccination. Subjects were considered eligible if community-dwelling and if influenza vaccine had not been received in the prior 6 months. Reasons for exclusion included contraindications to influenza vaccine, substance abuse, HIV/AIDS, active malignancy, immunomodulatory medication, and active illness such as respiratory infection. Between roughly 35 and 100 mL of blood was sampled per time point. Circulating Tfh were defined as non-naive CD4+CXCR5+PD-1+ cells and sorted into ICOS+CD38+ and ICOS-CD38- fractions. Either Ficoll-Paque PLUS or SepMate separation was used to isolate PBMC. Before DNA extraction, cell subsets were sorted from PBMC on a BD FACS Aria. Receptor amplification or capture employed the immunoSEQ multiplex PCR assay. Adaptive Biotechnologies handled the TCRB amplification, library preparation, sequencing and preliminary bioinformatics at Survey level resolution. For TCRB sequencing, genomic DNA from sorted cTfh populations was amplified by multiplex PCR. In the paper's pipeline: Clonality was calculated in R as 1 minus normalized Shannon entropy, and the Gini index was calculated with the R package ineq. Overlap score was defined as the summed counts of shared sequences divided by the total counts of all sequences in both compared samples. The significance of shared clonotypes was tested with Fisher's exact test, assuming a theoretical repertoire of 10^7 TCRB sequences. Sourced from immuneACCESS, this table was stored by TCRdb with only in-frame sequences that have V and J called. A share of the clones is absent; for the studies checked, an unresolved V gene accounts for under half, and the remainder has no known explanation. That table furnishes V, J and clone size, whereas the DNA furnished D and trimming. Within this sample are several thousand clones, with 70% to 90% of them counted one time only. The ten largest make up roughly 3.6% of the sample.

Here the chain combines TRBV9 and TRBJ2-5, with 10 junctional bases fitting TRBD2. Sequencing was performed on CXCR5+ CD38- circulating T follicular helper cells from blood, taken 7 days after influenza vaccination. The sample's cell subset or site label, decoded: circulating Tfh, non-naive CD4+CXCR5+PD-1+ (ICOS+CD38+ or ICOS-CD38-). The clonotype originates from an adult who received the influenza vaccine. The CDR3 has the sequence CASSKGLADNEETQYF. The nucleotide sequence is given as TGTGCCAGCAGTAAAGGACTAGCGGATAACGAAGAGACCCAGTACTTC.